A single sample gave rise to the 17 T cell receptor beta chains below, sequenced in a study of spatial heterogeneity in lung cancer. Points from the study as a whole: Tumoral mutation counts were tracked by counts of expanded intratumoral alpha and beta TCRs.

The time point denotes: sample taken at primary tumor resection. One entry per CDR3 protein, called by TCRdb with MiXCR from the 5' RACE reads. Among 11,000 to 15,000 distinct CDR3 sequences listed, approximately 4.5% were seen once. Their antigens are not known. The starting material was lung tumor tissue, obtained at surgery. Every receptor here comes from a female donor with early-stage non-small cell lung cancer.

This clonotype was found many times. Because the library targeted alpha chains, this beta chain is an off-target read whose size means little. This sequence joins TRBV5-1 and TRBJ1-1; no reliable D call. The germline V gene encodes CDR1 SGHRS and CDR2 YFSETQ. V shed 2 bases and J shed 0 bases, with 8 bases lying between them. This CDR3 spans 14 amino acids. The chain's CDR3 is CASSLQRMNTEAFF. Here the CDR3 DNA reads TGCGCCAGCAGCTTACAGAGAATGAACACTGAAGCTTTCTTT.

By share, this clonotype counts as medium-sized (0.01 to 0.1%). Since it is a stray read in a library aimed at alpha chains, this beta chain has a size that is not meaningful. The genes are TRBV3-1 and TRBJ1-6; 7 nucleotides agree with TRBD1. This CDR3 has 16 amino acids. Per the germline V gene, CDR1 is LGHDT and CDR2 is YNNKEL (reference sequence). Germline trimming cut 5 bases from V and 0 bases from J; bases unmatched to any gene: 4. The CDR3 DNA follows: TGTGCCAGCAGCTTAGGACAGGACTCCTATAATTCACCCCTCCACTTT. This gives the protein CASSLGQDSYNSPLHF.

In the case of this clonotype: Little can be read into the size of this beta chain, an off-target read in a library designed for alpha chains. This sequence joins TRBV12-3 or TRBV12-4 and TRBJ2-7; a weak D match, TRBD1 (6 bases). The germline V and J ends were trimmed by 5 bases and 5 bases, with 16 bases remaining between them. The CDR3 has 14 amino acids. This CDR3 is CASSQQAGTNEQYF. In nucleotides, the CDR3 is TGTGCCAGCAGTCAGCAGGCAGGGACAAACGAGCAGTACTTC.

This clonotype showed up many times. The library was designed around alpha chains, so this beta chain is a stray read whose abundance carries little weight. The chain uses TRBV5-1 and TRBJ2-1, with D uncertain. This CDR3 contains 13 residues. Per the germline V gene, CDR1 is SGHRS and CDR2 is YFSETQ. V lost 4 bases to trimming and J lost 7 bases, with 12 bases between them. CDR3 sequence: CASSLDEENEQFF. The CDR3 DNA sequence: TGCGCCAGCAGCCTCGACGAGGAGAATGAGCAGTTCTTC.

This clonotype has at least ten counts. In a library made to pick up alpha chains, this beta chain is a stray read with a size that means little. The V gene is TRBV20-1, the J gene TRBJ1-1, with D unclear. Trimming left V 1 base short and J 1 base short, with 10 bases between. The CDR3 is made up of 14 amino acids. CDR1 and CDR2 from the germline V gene are DFQATT and SNEGSKA (reference sequence). The CDR3 region has the DNA TGCAGTGCTAGAGCCGTATTGACGAACACTGAAGCTTTCTTT. The encoded protein is CSARAVLTNTEAFF.

This clonotype was found many times. This beta chain was picked up by a library intended for alpha chains and is off target, so its count carries little meaning. The chain links TRBV5-1 to TRBJ1-4; D unresolved. Germline V gives CDR1 SGHRS, CDR2 YFSETQ. CDR3 size: 14 residues. The V end was cut by 2 bases, the J end by 7 bases, with 12 bases between. The CDR3, as DNA: TGCGCCAGCAGCTTTTCGGCTCGGGGTGAAAAACTGTTTTTT. Amino acids: CASSFSARGEKLFF.

Ten or more counts support this clonotype. For a library built for alpha chains, this beta chain is a stray read; little rests on its size. The chain employs TRBV28 and TRBJ2-3, with D uncertain. The germline V gene has CDR1 MDHEN and CDR2 SYDVKM. Trimming shortened V by 5 bases and J by 3 bases, and 3 bases separated the two germline ends. CDR3 length: 11 amino acids. CDR3 nucleotide sequence: TGTGCCAGCAGTGAAACAGATACGCAGTATTTT. Its translation: CASSETDTQYF.

This clonotype was seen ten or more times. This beta chain is an off-target read within a library intended for alpha chains, so its frequency means little. The chain has TRBV24-1 and TRBJ2-2, with 7 bases matching TRBD1. CDR1 KGHDR and CDR2 SFDVKD come from the germline V gene. The CDR3 contains 15 residues. V shed 7 bases and J 4 bases; nucleotides not matched to a gene: 8. The CDR3 DNA reads as TGTGCCACCAGCTACAGGGGCACCGGCACCGGGGAGCTGTTTTTT. It specifies CATSYRGTGTGELFF.

This clonotype came up many times. The library was designed around alpha chains, so this beta chain is a stray read whose abundance carries little weight. This chain joins TRBV19 and TRBJ2-2; 14 bases map to TRBD2. The CDR3 loop spans 21 amino acids. Germline V CDR1 and CDR2: LNHDA, SQIVND (reference sequence). With 2 bases clipped from V and 4 bases from J, the junction kept 15 bases outside the gene matches. As DNA, the CDR3 is TGTGCCAGTAGTATAAGGAAGGGACTAGCGGGGGACGTATTAGGCACCGGGGAGCTGTTTTTT. Translation gives CASSIRKGLAGDVLGTGELFF.

Only one count was recorded for this clonotype. A library made for alpha chains picked up this beta chain off target, so its size means little. J is TRBJ2-1 and V is TRBV3-1; the D gene is possibly TRBD2 (6 bases). V shed 4 bases and J shed 0 bases, with 10 bases lying between them. Per the germline V gene, CDR1 is LGHDT and CDR2 is YNNKEL (reference sequence). The CDR3 is made up of 15 amino acids. CDR3 sequence: CASSRGVSSYNEQFF. The DNA of the CDR3 is TGTGCCAGCAGCCGGGGGGTCAGCTCCTACAATGAGCAGTTCTTC.

The sample holds a few counts of this clonotype. The library was designed around alpha chains, so this beta chain is a stray read whose abundance carries little weight. The J gene is TRBJ1-1, the V gene TRBV5-1; no firm D call. CDR3 size: 15 residues. Germline-derived CDR1 and CDR2 are SGHRS and YFSETQ. V lost 5 bases and J 2 bases, leaving 16 bases between the germline ends. CDR3 sequence (DNA): TGCGCCAGCAGAATTGGGGTAGGGCTTAACACTGAAGCTTTCTTT. It specifies CASRIGVGLNTEAFF.

This clonotype was recorded many times. This beta chain is a stray sequence in a library constructed for alpha chains; its clone size is not meaningful. CDR3 nucleotides: TGTGCCAGTAGTACCGACAGAGGGAGCTACAATGAGCAGTTCTTC. Translated: CASSTDRGSYNEQFF. The V call is TRBV19, the J call TRBJ2-1, with D perhaps assigned TRBD1 or TRBD2 (5 bases each). Trimming removed 4 bases at V and 3 bases at J, with 13 bases between. Looked up from germline, CDR1 is LNHDA and CDR2 is SQIVND (reference sequence). The CDR3 loop spans 15 amino acids.

This clonotype was counted ten times or more. This beta chain slipped into a library made for alpha chains as a stray read, so its size is not meaningful. The chain recombines TRBV2 with TRBJ2-4, with D perhaps TRBD2 (6 bases). The germline gives CDR1 SNHLY, CDR2 FYNNEI. The CDR3 is made up of 13 amino acids. The ends were cut back, 5 bases at V and 7 bases at J, with 12 bases in the middle. The DNA of the CDR3 is TGTGCCAGCAGTCCCGGGACTTTCAACATTCAGTACTTC. This gives the protein CASSPGTFNIQYF.

This clonotype appeared a few times. For a library built for alpha chains, this beta chain is a stray read; little rests on its size. This sequence joins TRBV25-1 and TRBJ2-5; the D call may be TRBD1 or TRBD2 (6 bases each). Germline CDR1 and CDR2: MGHDK and SYGVNS. This CDR3 comprises 11 residues. Trimming stripped 6 bases from V and 5 bases from J, with 7 bases between. CDR3 region: CASRGGETQYF. The CDR3 DNA follows: TGTGCCAGCAGGGGGGGCGAGACCCAGTACTTC.

This clonotype showed up many times. For a library built for alpha chains, this beta chain is a stray read; little rests on its size. The J gene is TRBJ1-5, the V gene TRBV19, with D unresolved. The length of the CDR3 is 12 residues. Trimming pared 7 bases from V and 5 bases from J, leaving 9 bases between. Germline V CDR1 and CDR2: LNHDA, SQIVND (reference sequence). CDR3 protein: CASNEGDQPQHF. The DNA of the CDR3 is TGTGCCAGTAACGAAGGTGATCAGCCCCAGCATTTT.

This clonotype has at least ten counts. With the library built for alpha chains, this beta chain is off target and its frequency is not meaningful. This chain links TRBV7-2 with TRBJ2-5, with 8 positions matching TRBD2. The germline V gene encodes CDR1 SGHTA and CDR2 FQGNSA. The CDR3 is 15 residues long. The J segment lost 1 base and the V segment lost 7 bases, leaving 8 bases of the junction unmatched. The CDR3 spells CASTETGTSQETQYF. For the CDR3, the DNA is TGTGCCAGCACTGAAACCGGGACTAGCCAAGAGACCCAGTACTTC.

The table lists this clonotype with many counts. This beta chain lies outside the target of a library built for alpha chains; its clone size means little. The CDR3 spells CASSPGGSYSNQPQHF. CDR3 nucleotide sequence: TGTGCCAGCAGTCCGGGAGGGTCTTATAGCAATCAGCCCCAGCATTTT. The genes are TRBV27 and TRBJ1-5; D not resolved. Germline V CDR1 and CDR2: MNHEY, SMNVEV (reference sequence). The length of the CDR3 is 16 residues. The germline V and J ends were trimmed by 5 bases and 0 bases, with 14 bases remaining between them.